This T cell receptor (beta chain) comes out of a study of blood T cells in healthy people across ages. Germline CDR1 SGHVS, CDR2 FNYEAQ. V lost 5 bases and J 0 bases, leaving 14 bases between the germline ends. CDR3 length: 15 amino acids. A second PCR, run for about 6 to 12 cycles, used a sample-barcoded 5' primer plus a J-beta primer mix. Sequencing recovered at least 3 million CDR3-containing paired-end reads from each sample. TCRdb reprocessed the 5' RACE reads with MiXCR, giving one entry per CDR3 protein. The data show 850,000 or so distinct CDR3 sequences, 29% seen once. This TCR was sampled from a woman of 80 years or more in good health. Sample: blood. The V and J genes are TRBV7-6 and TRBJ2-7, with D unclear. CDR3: CASSTRSVNSYEQYF. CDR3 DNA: TGTGCCAGCAGCACAAGGTCCGTGAACTCCTACGAGCAGTACTTC.